A single T cell receptor (beta chain) is shown here with its context. Its target is not known. The entry originates in a study of cytomegalovirus exposure and HLA in healthy donors. This CDR3 comprises 15 residues. Looked up from germline, CDR1 is MDHEN and CDR2 is SYDVKM. V trimming: 1 base; J trimming: 5 bases; junction bases outside the gene matches: 5. The PCR used 60 Vbeta and 13 Jbeta primers. Produced via immunoSEQ multiplex PCR; TCRdb's table is partial and in-frame only. The profile covers approximately 260,000 clones, with roughly four fifths appearing a single time and more than 1.5% taken by the ten largest. General observations from the study: Later on, an analysis found that several of the most significant clusters appeared to be linked to common viral pathogens, which included parvovirus B19. About 90% or about 30% of the time was how often most TCR beta V segments were productive, according to an earlier analysis.

The sequence came from a woman aged 40 to 49 in good health and CMV-seropositive. Sequences were obtained from PBMCs. The J gene is TRBJ1-2, the V gene TRBV28; 9 nucleotides align to TRBD1. CDR3 nucleotides: TGTGCCAGCAGTTTATTCCTTGGACAGGGGTATGGCTACACCTTC. Its protein is CASSLFLGQGYGYTF.